This T cell receptor beta chain stems from a study of cytotoxic CD8 clonotypes in ibrutinib-treated CLL. The overall study: Responses: approximately 25 partial, 2 complete; after median 68 months, 14 stayed remitted, around 12 progressed. The average sample held roughly 250,000 productive templates and 87,000 or so productive rearrangements. Study-level findings and limits: Having risen at ibrutinib response, clonality had fallen back toward baseline by progression. The study found baseline clonality above age-matched healthy donors, tracking circulating CD8+ T-cell counts.

Notes on this clone: What it recognizes is unknown.

Trimming left V 0 bases short and J 1 base short, with 7 bases between. The CDR3 is 14 residues long. CDR1 SGHNT and CDR2 YYREEE come from the germline V gene (reference sequence). Measured with immunoSEQ multiplex PCR; TCRdb has only the in-frame clones, and not every one. The table records some 300,000 clones, around four fifths of them present only once. The chain employs TRBV5-4 and TRBJ1-2; D gene ambiguous. The material sequenced was PBMCs, taken before ibrutinib treatment. This sequence was found in a human donor with chronic lymphocytic leukemia. CDR3 coding DNA: TGTGCCAGCAGCTTGGCGGTCGGTAACTATGGCTACACCTTC. Protein product: CASSLAVGNYGYTF.